These 8 T cell receptor beta chains came from one sample sequenced in a study of low-dose radiotherapy and immunotherapy resistance in tumors. Gene-specific TRAV and TRBV primers were used for first-strand cDNA, covering alpha and beta chains. For amplifying TCRs, the PCR ran for about 22 cycles with Phusion, which was used together with a constant-region primer and the adapter on the V primers. TCRdb reanalysed the reads using MiXCR and keeps one entry per CDR3 protein. The repertoire includes around 60,000 distinct CDR3 sequences, about 23% of them detected once, and approximately 7.2% sits in the top ten. Time point specified: after trial treatment. Treatment reported: LDRT plus nivolumab, ipilimumab, low-dose cyclophosphamide and aspirin (RACIN trial). Material: PBMCs, obtained after low-dose radiotherapy plus immunotherapy. The receptors derive from a male donor with prostate cancer.

This clonotype has a count of ten or more. The genes are TRBV30 and TRBJ1-6, with unresolved D. Germline V gene data show CDR1 as GTSNPN and CDR2 as SVGIG (reference sequence). With 3 bases removed from V and 13 bases from J, the gap between germline ends came to 22 bases. The CDR3 has 15 residues. The CDR3 spells CAWRPEGPFGVPLHF. CDR3 DNA sequence: TGTGCCTGGAGGCCTGAGGGCCCATTTGGAGTTCCCCTCCACTTT.

With respect to this clonotype: The junction differs from germline at one of its ends, possibly a read error. The CDR3 here is CARSTGGGRVEQFF. In nucleotides, the CDR3 is TGTGCCCGGAGTACAGGGGGGGGACGGGTTGAGCAGTTCTTC. V gene TRBV30 combines with J gene TRBJ2-1; a possible D gene is TRBD1 (8 bases). Germline values: CDR1 GTSNPN, CDR2 SVGIG (reference sequence). The CDR3 extends over 14 amino acids.

Ten or more counts support this clonotype. The chain is built from TRBV3-1 and TRBJ1-2; possible D gene TRBD1, 6 bases. With 4 bases removed from V and 5 bases from J, the gap between germline ends came to 17 bases. The CDR3 spans 15 residues. Germline V gene lookup returns CDR1 LGHDT and CDR2 YNNKEL (reference sequence). The CDR3 nucleotides are TGTGCCAGCAGCCTCAGGGCAGGGGATAGGTATGGCTACACCTTC. Its translation is CASSLRAGDRYGYTF.

This clonotype was counted between two and nine times. The chain recombines TRBV19 with TRBJ1-1; the D is unclear. The germline V gene encodes CDR1 LNHDA and CDR2 SQIVND (reference sequence). This CDR3 has 13 amino acids. V dropped 2 bases and J dropped 6 bases, with 10 bases sitting between them. The CDR3 region is CASSIILEAEAFF. The DNA for the CDR3 is TGTGCCAGTAGTATAATCTTGGAGGCTGAAGCTTTCTTT.

There are many counts of this clonotype. The chain links TRBV7-2 to TRBJ2-2; D is possibly TRBD1 or TRBD2 (5 bases each). The ends were cut back, 1 base at V and 5 bases at J, with 11 bases in the middle. The CDR3 runs 15 residues. Germline V gene sequence: CDR1 SGHTA, CDR2 FQGNSA. CDR3 coding DNA: TGTGCCAGCAGCTTAGGGGGACGGGCTACCGGGGAGCTGTTTTTT. It translates to CASSLGGRATGELFF.

This clonotype was seen at least ten times. The chain uses TRBV6-2 or TRBV6-3 and TRBJ2-7; possibly TRBD1 for D (5 bases). Trimming took off 2 bases at V and 6 bases at J, with 8 bases between the two ends. This CDR3 has 12 amino acids. Per germline, CDR1 MNHEY and CDR2 SVGEGT. CDR3 sequence: CASSYRGFEQYF. CDR3 nucleotide sequence: TGTGCCAGCAGTTACAGGGGCTTCGAGCAGTACTTC.

The sample holds many counts of this clonotype. This chain links TRBV20-1 with TRBJ2-7; 9 nucleotides match TRBD1. Germline CDR1 and CDR2: DFQATT and SNEGSKA (reference sequence). Germline trimming cut 4 bases from V and 2 bases from J; bases unmatched to any gene: 6. The length of the CDR3 is 14 residues. The CDR3 loop is CSAMGQGFTYEQYF. As DNA, the CDR3 is TGCAGTGCTATGGGACAGGGTTTCACCTACGAGCAGTACTTC.

To note about this clonotype: A far larger clone is a single base away, which makes a read error likely. The V call is TRBV6-2 or TRBV6-3, the J call TRBJ2-7; D is uncertain. V lost 5 bases and J lost 7, with 9 bases in between. Germline V gene sequence: CDR1 MNHEY, CDR2 SVGEGT. CDR3 length: 11 residues. This chain's CDR3 is CASSAHNEQYF. As DNA, the CDR3 is TGTGCCAGCAGTGCCCACAATGAGCAGTACTTC.